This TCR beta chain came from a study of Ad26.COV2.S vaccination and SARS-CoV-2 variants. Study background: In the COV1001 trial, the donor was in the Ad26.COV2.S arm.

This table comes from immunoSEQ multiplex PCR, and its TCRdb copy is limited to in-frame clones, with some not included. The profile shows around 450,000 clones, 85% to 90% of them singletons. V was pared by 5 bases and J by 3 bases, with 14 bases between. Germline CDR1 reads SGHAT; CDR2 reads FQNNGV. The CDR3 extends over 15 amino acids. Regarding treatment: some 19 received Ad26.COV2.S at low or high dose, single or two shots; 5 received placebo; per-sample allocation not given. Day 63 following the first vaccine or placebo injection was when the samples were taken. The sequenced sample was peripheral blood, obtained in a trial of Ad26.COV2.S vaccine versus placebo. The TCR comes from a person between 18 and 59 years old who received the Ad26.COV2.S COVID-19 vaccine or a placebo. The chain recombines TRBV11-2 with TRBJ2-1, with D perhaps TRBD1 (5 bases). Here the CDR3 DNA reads TGTGCCAGCAGCCCCAGGGTAGACGGCTACAATGAGCAGTTCTTC. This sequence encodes CASSPRVDGYNEQFF.